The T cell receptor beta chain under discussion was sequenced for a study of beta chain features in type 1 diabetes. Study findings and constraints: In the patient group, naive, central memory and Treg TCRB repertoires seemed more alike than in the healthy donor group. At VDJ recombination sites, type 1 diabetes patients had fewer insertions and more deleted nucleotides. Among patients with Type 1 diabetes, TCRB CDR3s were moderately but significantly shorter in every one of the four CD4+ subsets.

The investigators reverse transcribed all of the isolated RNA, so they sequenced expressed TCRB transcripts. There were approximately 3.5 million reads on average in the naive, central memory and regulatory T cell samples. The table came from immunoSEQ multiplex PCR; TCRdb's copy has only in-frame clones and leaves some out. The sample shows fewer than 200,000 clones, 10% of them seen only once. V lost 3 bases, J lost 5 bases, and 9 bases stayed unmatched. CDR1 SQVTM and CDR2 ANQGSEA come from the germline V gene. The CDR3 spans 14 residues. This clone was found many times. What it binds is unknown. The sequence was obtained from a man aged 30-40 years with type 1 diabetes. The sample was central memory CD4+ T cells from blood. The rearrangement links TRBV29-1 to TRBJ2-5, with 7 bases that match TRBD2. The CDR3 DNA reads TGCAGCGTTGATTCGGCGGGAGCGGGGGAGACCCAGTACTTC. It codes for CSVDSAGAGETQYF.